The rows below give T cell receptor beta chains drawn from one sample of a study of blood T cell repertoires in COVID-19. Clones were sequenced by immunoSEQ multiplex PCR, and TCRdb holds only the in-frame ones, with some missing. The sample lists about 160,000 clones, 77% occurring once. Sample: peripheral blood. These receptors were taken from a man aged 65-85 years with acute or convalescent COVID-19. Both conserved end residues are part of each CDR3. The D gene is left open where the match is weak. Clone size is not always given. Where it is, it says once, few, many or a class for expanded clones.

cdr3_aa cdr3_nt j_call clone_size d_call v_call
CASSLEKSPLAGRGDEQFF TGTGCCAGCAGCTTAGAAAAATCTCCGCTAGCGGGGAGAGGGGATGAGCAGTTCTTC TRBJ2-1 NA TRBD2 TRBV7-2
CATSDGRTSGGAYEQFF TGTGCCACCAGTGATGGAAGGACTAGCGGGGGGGCCTATGAGCAGTTCTTC TRBJ2-1 NA TRBD2 TRBV24-1
CASSLPGTGTQETQYF TGTGCCAGCAGTTTACCTGGGACAGGGACCCAAGAGACCCAGTACTTC TRBJ2-5 NA TRBD1 TRBV28
CASSQDLGSSGNTIYF TGTGCCAGCAGCCAAGATCTCGGGAGCTCTGGAAACACCATATATTTT TRBJ1-3 NA NA TRBV4-2
CSVGPLAGATDTQYF TGCAGCGTTGGCCCGCTAGCGGGGGCCACAGATACGCAGTATTTT TRBJ2-3 once TRBD2 TRBV29-1
CASSAQGIGGNTIYF TGCGCCAGCAGCGCCCAGGGTATCGGTGGAAACACCATATATTTT TRBJ1-3 once NA TRBV5-1
CASSSTGTGVYNEQFF TGTGCCAGTAGTAGTACCGGGACAGGGGTGTACAATGAGCAGTTCTTC TRBJ2-1 once TRBD1 TRBV19
CASSQDRDYGYTF TGTGCCAGCAGTCAGGACAGAGACTATGGCTACACCTTC TRBJ1-2 NA NA TRBV2
CASSPSQGRETQYF TGTGCCAGCAGTCCTAGTCAGGGCCGGGAGACCCAGTACTTC TRBJ2-5 NA NA TRBV5-4
CASSLGLGGTDTQYF TGCGCCAGCAGCTTGGGACTGGGGGGGACAGATACGCAGTATTTT TRBJ2-3 NA TRBD2 TRBV5-1
CAIGTSGGYNEQFF TGTGCCATCGGGACTAGCGGAGGATACAATGAGCAGTTCTTC TRBJ2-1 NA TRBD2 TRBV28
CASSLAGTGVGADTQYF TGCGCCAGCAGCTTGGCCGGGACAGGGGTGGGAGCAGATACGCAGTATTTT TRBJ2-3 NA TRBD1 TRBV5-1
CASRVDWANYGYTF TGTGCCAGCAGAGTCGACTGGGCTAACTATGGCTACACCTTC TRBJ1-2 NA NA TRBV2
CASSPKPRGKETQYF TGTGCCAGCTCACCAAAACCCAGGGGAAAAGAGACCCAGTACTTC TRBJ2-5 NA NA TRBV18
CASSLFGRGSRWGEKLFF TGTGCCAGCAGCTTGTTCGGAAGGGGGTCCCGCTGGGGTGAAAAACTGTTTTTT TRBJ1-4 few NA TRBV5-6
CASSLVTLSTDTQYF TGTGCCAGCAGCCTGGTGACACTTAGCACAGATACGCAGTATTTT TRBJ2-3 once NA TRBV3-1/TRBV3-2
CASSKTMTVNSPLHF TGTGCCAGCAGTAAAACGATGACAGTCAATTCACCCCTCCACTTT TRBJ1-6 NA NA TRBV3-1/TRBV3-2
CASRQAMNTGELFF TGTGCCAGCCGACAGGCGATGAACACCGGGGAGCTGTTTTTT TRBJ2-2 NA NA TRBV5-4
CASSFPGNQPQHF TGTGCCAGCAGTTTCCCCGGTAATCAGCCCCAGCATTTT TRBJ1-5 few NA TRBV28
CASSLSPEKLFF TGTGCCAGCAGCCTATCCCCTGAAAAACTGTTTTTT TRBJ1-4 NA NA TRBV11-3
CASSEYGSGGDQETQYF TGTGCCAGCAGTGAATATGGTAGCGGGGGCGACCAAGAGACCCAGTACTTC TRBJ2-5 NA TRBD2 TRBV25-1
CASLAGGSYNEQFF TGTGCCAGCCTTGCGGGGGGCTCCTACAATGAGCAGTTCTTC TRBJ2-1 NA TRBD2 TRBV6-5
CASSRTSGAPSSYEQYF TGTGCCAGCAGCAGGACTAGCGGGGCGCCGAGCTCCTACGAGCAGTACTTC TRBJ2-7 NA TRBD2 TRBV7-8
CATRDRGFTEAFF TGTGCCACCCGGGACAGGGGTTTCACCGAAGCTTTCTTT TRBJ1-1 NA TRBD1 TRBV6-4
CASSQGTGSSGNTIYF TGTGCCAGCAGCCAGGGGACAGGGAGCTCTGGAAACACCATATATTTT TRBJ1-3 NA TRBD1 TRBV3-1/TRBV3-2
CASIKGLAGELFF TGTGCCAGCATCAAGGGGCTCGCCGGGGAGCTGTTTTTT TRBJ2-2 once NA TRBV2
CARIGYSNQPQHF TGTGCCAGAATCGGGTATAGCAATCAGCCCCAGCATTTT TRBJ1-5 NA NA TRBV7-8
CASSPGEGVVEKLFF TGCGCCAGCAGCCCTGGCGAGGGGGTTGTTGAAAAACTGTTTTTT TRBJ1-4 NA NA TRBV4-3
CASSESIGGGKAFF TGCGCCAGCAGTGAGTCGATAGGCGGGGGTAAAGCTTTCTTT TRBJ1-1 once NA TRBV10-2
CASSFEGLGEKLFF TGTGCCAGCAGCTTCGAGGGCCTCGGTGAAAAACTGTTTTTT TRBJ1-4 NA NA TRBV5-4
CASSQDRTRGLYGYTF TGCGCCAGCAGCCAAGATCGCACCCGAGGGTTATATGGCTACACCTTC TRBJ1-2 few NA TRBV4-3
CASSSTAEAFF TGTGCCAGCAGTTCTACGGCTGAAGCTTTCTTT TRBJ1-1 NA NA TRBV12-3/TRBV12-4
CSAGQGDQPQHF TGCAGCGCCGGACAGGGGGATCAGCCCCAGCATTTT TRBJ1-5 NA TRBD1 TRBV29-1
CSASHLAGGKPTSTDTQYF TGCAGTGCTAGTCATCTAGCGGGAGGAAAACCGACCAGCACAGATACGCAGTATTTT TRBJ2-3 many TRBD2 TRBV20-1
CASSSQGLNTEAFF TGTGCCAGTAGCTCACAGGGCCTGAACACTGAAGCTTTCTTT TRBJ1-1 NA NA TRBV19
CASSVVQGSYNEQFF TGTGCCAGCAGCGTAGTTCAGGGCTCCTACAATGAGCAGTTCTTC TRBJ2-1 NA NA TRBV9
CATSDSLGTSGQETQYF TGTGCCACCAGTGATAGCCTCGGGACTAGCGGCCAAGAGACCCAGTACTTC TRBJ2-5 NA TRBD2 TRBV24-1
CASSLDGLVQETQYF TGCGCCAGCAGCTTGGATGGGCTCGTCCAAGAGACCCAGTACTTC TRBJ2-5 NA NA TRBV5-1
CASIAGTTASPLHF TGTGCCAGCATCGCCGGGACAACGGCTTCACCCCTCCACTTT TRBJ1-6 NA NA TRBV28
CASSEWEGFFSGNTIYF TGTGCCAGCAGTGAATGGGAGGGGTTCTTCTCTGGAAACACCATATATTTT TRBJ1-3 once NA TRBV28
CATGGGAGTEAFF TGTGCCACAGGCGGAGGGGCTGGGACTGAAGCTTTCTTT TRBJ1-1 NA NA TRBV28
CASSQKYEQYF TGTGCCAGCAGTCAAAAATACGAGCAGTACTTC TRBJ2-7 NA NA TRBV6-5
CASSQDQGDYGYTF TGTGCCAGCAGCCAAGACCAGGGCGACTATGGCTACACCTTC TRBJ1-2 few NA TRBV4-2
CASSLPGRDEKLFF TGTGCCAGCAGCTTACCTGGCAGGGATGAAAAACTGTTTTTT TRBJ1-4 NA NA TRBV7-9
CASRPSDRAREKLFF TGTGCCAGCAGGCCCTCGGACAGGGCTAGGGAAAAACTGTTTTTT TRBJ1-4 NA TRBD1 TRBV7-9
CASSLNPGGQETQYF TGTGCCAGCAGCTTAAATCCAGGGGGCCAAGAGACCCAGTACTTC TRBJ2-5 NA TRBD1 TRBV7-3
CASSSNTGKFYEQYF TGTGCCAGCAGCTCGAATACAGGGAAATTTTACGAGCAGTACTTC TRBJ2-7 NA NA TRBV11-2
CASSQEGGVTEAFF TGCGCCAGCAGCCAAGAAGGAGGGGTCACTGAAGCTTTCTTT TRBJ1-1 NA NA TRBV4-1
CSVDGLAGPSRHPDTQYF TGCAGCGTTGACGGACTAGCGGGGCCAAGCAGACATCCAGATACGCAGTATTTT TRBJ2-3 many TRBD2 TRBV29-1
CASSSHPTSGTTDTQYF TGTGCCAGCAGTTCCCATCCGACTAGCGGGACCACAGATACGCAGTATTTT TRBJ2-3 NA TRBD2 TRBV28
CASSLGRGLNYGYTF TGTGCCAGCAGCTTAGGAAGAGGATTGAACTATGGCTACACCTTC TRBJ1-2 NA NA TRBV7-2
CASSMGRESETQYF TGTGCCAGTAGTATGGGCAGGGAAAGCGAGACCCAGTACTTC TRBJ2-5 NA NA TRBV19
CASSISGVPEAFF TGTGCCAGTAGTATTTCGGGGGTCCCTGAAGCTTTCTTT TRBJ1-1 NA NA TRBV19
CASSKTGLDAFF TGTGCCAGCAGTAAGACAGGGCTGGATGCTTTCTTT TRBJ1-1 NA TRBD1 TRBV27
CASSQVTSGWNNEQFF TGTGCCAGCAGCCAAGTTACGAGCGGGTGGAACAATGAGCAGTTCTTC TRBJ2-1 many NA TRBV4-2